This T cell receptor beta chain was captured in a study of blood T cell repertoires in COVID-19. Assay: immunoSEQ multiplex PCR; the TCRdb copy retains only in-frame clones and omits some. The table includes about 280,000 clones, 86% detected once. There are a few counts of this clone. Sequencing was done on a sample of peripheral blood. The TCR was taken from a woman in her 30s with active or convalescent COVID-19.

Here the CDR3 DNA reads TGTGCCAGCAGCTTACATGCAGGGGAAGCTTTCTTT. This codes for CASSLHAGEAFF. The chain links TRBV11-3 to TRBJ1-1; TRBD1 is a possible D gene (5 bases). The length of the CDR3 is 12 residues. The germline V and J ends were trimmed by 2 bases and 8 bases, with 9 bases remaining between them. Germline assignment: CDR1 SGHNT and CDR2 YENEEA.